These T cell receptor beta chains were read from a single sample in a study of blood T cell repertoires in COVID-19. Assay: immunoSEQ multiplex PCR; the TCRdb copy retains only in-frame clones and omits some. The sample lists 190,000 or so clones; 75% to 90% were seen once. What was sequenced was PBMCs or T cells enriched from blood (not recorded which). All receptors derive from a man aged 25 to 45 who had recovered from COVID-19. The CDR3 runs from the conserved cysteine through the conserved F or W. D genes are given only for firm matches. Expanded clones get a size class; other rows say once, few or many, or leave the size out.

V	size	J	D	DNA	CDR3
TRBV5-1	medium-sized	TRBJ2-2	.	TGCGCCAGCAGCTCCAATAGAAACACCGGGGAGCTGTTTTTT	CASSSNRNTGELFF
TRBV11-2	.	TRBJ2-3	TRBD2	TGTGCCAGCAGCCAAACTGGGAGGGGAGGGCCAGATACGCAGTATTTT	CASSQTGRGGPDTQYF
TRBV2	few	TRBJ1-6	.	TGTGCCAGCAGTGATCTAGCAGGGGCAATTAATTCACCCCTCCACTTT	CASSDLAGAINSPLHF
TRBV19	once	TRBJ2-1	.	TGTGCCAGTAGTAAAGTTCTAGGGGTTGAGCAGTTCTTC	CASSKVLGVEQFF
TRBV9	.	TRBJ2-1	TRBD2	TGTGCCAGCAGCGCCATCCCTAGCGGCCAGGGTGATGAGCAGTTCTTC	CASSAIPSGQGDEQFF
TRBV7-8	.	TRBJ2-1	TRBD2	TGTGCCAGCAGCTCCTGGACTAGCGACTCCTACAATGAGCAGTTCTTC	CASSSWTSDSYNEQFF
TRBV15	.	TRBJ1-4	.	TGTGCCACCAGCAAGGGACTGTGGGGTGAAAAACTGTTTTTT	CATSKGLWGEKLFF
TRBV6-2/TRBV6-3	.	TRBJ2-1	.	TGTGCCAGCAGTTACTTCTCCACTTATAGCTCCTACAATGAGCAGTTCTTC	CASSYFSTYSSYNEQFF
TRBV5-4	.	TRBJ2-5	.	TGTGCCAGCAGCTTGGCCGGGGTGGGCGAAGAGACCCAGTACTTC	CASSLAGVGEETQYF
TRBV7-9	.	TRBJ2-3	TRBD2	TGTGCCAGCAGCACACAATGGGGGGCGGGGGGCCCCCAAGATACGCAGTATTTT	CASSTQWGAGGPQDTQYF
TRBV30	.	TRBJ2-7	TRBD2	TGTGCCTGGATTTCAGCGGGAGGGGAGTACGAGCAGTACTTC	CAWISAGGEYEQYF
TRBV29-1	.	TRBJ2-5	.	TGCAGCGGGCGAGGCCCTCTCCAAGAGACCCAGTACTTC	CSGRGPLQETQYF
TRBV2	.	TRBJ1-5	.	TGTGCCAGCAGTGAAGGAGCCGGGGGCAATCAGCCCCAGCATTTT	CASSEGAGGNQPQHF
TRBV9	.	TRBJ1-3	TRBD1	TGTGCCAGCACCGACAGGGGGGATGGAAACACCATATATTTT	CASTDRGDGNTIYF
TRBV9	.	TRBJ2-7	TRBD1	TGTGCCAGCAGCGTAGCGACAGGGGCGTCCTACGAGCAGTACTTC	CASSVATGASYEQYF
TRBV6-5	.	TRBJ2-1	TRBD2	TGTGCCAGCAGTTACAGGCTAGCGGGGTACAATGAGCAGTTCTTC	CASSYRLAGYNEQFF
TRBV6-2/TRBV6-3	.	TRBJ2-1	TRBD1	TGTGCCAGCAGTTACATTACAGGGGGTCCCTACAATGAGCAGTTCTTC	CASSYITGGPYNEQFF
TRBV19	few	TRBJ2-7	.	TGTGCCAGTAGTATCGGCGGGACAGCCCTCTCCTACGAGCAGTACTTC	CASSIGGTALSYEQYF
TRBV19	.	TRBJ2-2	.	TGTGCCAGTAGTACACTGACCCAGGTTTTCGGCACCGGGGAGCTGTTTTTT	CASSTLTQVFGTGELFF
TRBV6-5	.	TRBJ2-7	.	TGTGCCAGCAAAGGGGCAGGGGCTCCGTACGAGCAGTACTTC	CASKGAGAPYEQYF
TRBV6-5	.	TRBJ2-5	.	TGTGCCAGCACCCGGGACTACCAAGAGACCCAGTACTTC	CASTRDYQETQYF
TRBV11-2	.	TRBJ1-6	TRBD1	TGTGCCAGCACAGGGGGGAGCTCCTATAATTCACCCCTCCACTTT	CASTGGSSYNSPLHF
TRBV7-8	.	TRBJ1-3	TRBD1	TGTGCCAGCAGTACAGGGGGCACTGGAAACACCATATATTTT	CASSTGGTGNTIYF
TRBV5-4	.	TRBJ2-3	TRBD2	TGTGCCAGCAGCCCGGGACTAGCGGGAGGGCGGACAGATACGCAGTATTTT	CASSPGLAGGRTDTQYF
TRBV6-1	.	TRBJ1-1	TRBD1	TGTGCCAGCAGTGAACACAGGGGCATCACTGAAGCTTTCTTT	CASSEHRGITEAFF
TRBV27	.	TRBJ2-7	TRBD1	TGTGCCAGCAGCGGGACAGGGTACGAGCAGTACTTC	CASSGTGYEQYF
TRBV7-6	.	TRBJ1-2	TRBD1	TGTGCCAGCAGCTTCGCGATCTCCATAACAGGGGACTATGGCTACACCTTC	CASSFAISITGDYGYTF
TRBV14	.	TRBJ1-2	.	TGTGCCAGCAGCCAACCACAGGGCATCGGAGGCTACACCTTC	CASSQPQGIGGYTF
TRBV7-2	.	TRBJ2-5	TRBD1	TGTGCCAGCAGCTTAGCTACGACAGGGTATCACGTAGAGACCCAGTACTTC	CASSLATTGYHVETQYF
TRBV27	.	TRBJ2-7	.	TGTGCCAGCAGTTTAGTTTCGGGGGGCCACGAGCAGTACTTC	CASSLVSGGHEQYF
TRBV11-2	.	TRBJ1-1	.	TGTGCCAGCAGCCTCGGACAGAGTCTCACTGAAGCTTTCTTT	CASSLGQSLTEAFF
TRBV20-1	once	TRBJ1-2	.	TGCAGTGCTAGACGACAGAATGGCTACACCTTC	CSARRQNGYTF
TRBV7-9	.	TRBJ1-1	.	TGTGCCAGCAGCCCAGTTGGCACTGAAGCTTTCTTT	CASSPVGTEAFF
TRBV29-1	.	TRBJ2-7	.	TGCAGCGTCCTCCTAACTAGCAATCCCTACTACGAGCAGTACTTC	CSVLLTSNPYYEQYF
TRBV19	once	TRBJ1-2	.	TGTGCCAGTAGGATCGACGGGATCTATGGCTACACCTTC	CASRIDGIYGYTF
TRBV7-8	.	TRBJ2-1	.	TGTGCCAGCAGCTTAGGCGCTAGAAAAAGGGGTCTGGACAATGAGCAGTTCTTC	CASSLGARKRGLDNEQFF
TRBV7-9	.	TRBJ1-2	.	TGTGCCAGCAGCTTAGCGCCCGACAGGACCTATGGCTACACCTTC	CASSLAPDRTYGYTF
TRBV9	.	TRBJ2-5	.	TGTGCCAGCAGCCACGGAGGGGCTCAAGAGACCCAGTACTTC	CASSHGGAQETQYF
TRBV5-4	.	TRBJ1-6	TRBD1	TGTGCCAGCAGCTCAGGGACAGGGATCGCTAATTCACCCCTCCACTTT	CASSSGTGIANSPLHF
TRBV11-3	.	TRBJ2-7	.	TGTGCCAGCAGCGGCGCAGGGTACGAGCAGTACTTC	CASSGAGYEQYF
TRBV5-4	.	TRBJ2-3	.	TGTGCCAGCAGCTCATTACAGGCCTACACAGATACGCAGTATTTT	CASSSLQAYTDTQYF
TRBV6-5	.	TRBJ2-5	TRBD1	TGTGCCAGCAGTCGGACAGGAATCCAAGAGACCCAGTACTTC	CASSRTGIQETQYF
TRBV19	once	TRBJ1-2	TRBD1	TGTGCCAGTAGTATACGGACAGGGCGTGGCTACACCTTC	CASSIRTGRGYTF
TRBV3-1/TRBV3-2	.	TRBJ2-3	TRBD2	TGTGCCAGCAGCCAAGGGACTAGGCCCACAGATACGCAGTATTTT	CASSQGTRPTDTQYF
TRBV18	.	TRBJ1-1	.	TGTGCCAGCTCACGGCCGGGGGGAGTTGGCACTGAAGCTTTCTTT	CASSRPGGVGTEAFF
TRBV19	.	TRBJ2-7	.	TGTGCCAGTAGTGGGGGGAGCTCCTACGAGCAGTACTTC	CASSGGSSYEQYF
TRBV10-3	.	TRBJ2-4	.	TGTGCCATCAGTGAGTCGCTCGCCCTAAGCCCTAAAAACATTCAGTACTTC	CAISESLALSPKNIQYF
TRBV28	.	TRBJ1-2	TRBD1	TGTGCCAGCAGTTCACCATCGACAGGGCCCCGGAGGGGCTACACCTTC	CASSSPSTGPRRGYTF
TRBV9	.	TRBJ2-7	.	TGTGCCAGCAGCGTAGATAGCCGAGGGAAGGACGAGCAGTACTTC	CASSVDSRGKDEQYF
TRBV5-1	.	TRBJ2-3	.	TGCGCCAGCAGCTTAGGAGCCACAGATACGCAGTATTTT	CASSLGATDTQYF
TRBV4-1	.	TRBJ2-3	TRBD2	TGCGCCAGCAGCCGAGGACTAGCGGGGGGAACTAGCACAGATACGCAGTATTTT	CASSRGLAGGTSTDTQYF
TRBV30	.	TRBJ2-7	.	TGTGCCTGGAGTACCGGGGGAGGTCACGAGCAGTACTTC	CAWSTGGGHEQYF
TRBV18	.	TRBJ1-1	.	TGTGCCAGCTCACCAACGGGGGGTATGAACACTGAAGCTTTCTTT	CASSPTGGMNTEAFF
TRBV19	.	TRBJ2-1	TRBD2	TGTGCCAGTAGAAGCCCGGGACTAAGGTCCTACAATGAGCAGTTCTTC	CASRSPGLRSYNEQFF
TRBV19	.	TRBJ1-1	.	TGTGCCAGTATCCCATCGGTAAACCGAAGGGGAACTGAAGCTTTCTTT	CASIPSVNRRGTEAFF